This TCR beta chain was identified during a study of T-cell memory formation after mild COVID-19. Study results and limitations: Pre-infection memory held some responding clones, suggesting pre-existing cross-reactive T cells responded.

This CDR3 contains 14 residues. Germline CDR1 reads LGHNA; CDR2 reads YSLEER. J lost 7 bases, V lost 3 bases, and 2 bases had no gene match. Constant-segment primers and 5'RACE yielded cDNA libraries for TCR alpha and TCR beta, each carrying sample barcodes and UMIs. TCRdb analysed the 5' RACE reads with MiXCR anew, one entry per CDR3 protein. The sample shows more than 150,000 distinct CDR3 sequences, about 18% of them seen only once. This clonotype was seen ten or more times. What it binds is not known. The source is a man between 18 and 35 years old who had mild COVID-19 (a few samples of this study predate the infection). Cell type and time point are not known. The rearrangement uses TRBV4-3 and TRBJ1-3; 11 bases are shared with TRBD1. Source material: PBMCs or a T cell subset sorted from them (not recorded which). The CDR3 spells CASSQDRGLNTIYF. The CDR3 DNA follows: TGCGCCAGCAGCCAGGACAGGGGGCTTAACACCATATATTTT.